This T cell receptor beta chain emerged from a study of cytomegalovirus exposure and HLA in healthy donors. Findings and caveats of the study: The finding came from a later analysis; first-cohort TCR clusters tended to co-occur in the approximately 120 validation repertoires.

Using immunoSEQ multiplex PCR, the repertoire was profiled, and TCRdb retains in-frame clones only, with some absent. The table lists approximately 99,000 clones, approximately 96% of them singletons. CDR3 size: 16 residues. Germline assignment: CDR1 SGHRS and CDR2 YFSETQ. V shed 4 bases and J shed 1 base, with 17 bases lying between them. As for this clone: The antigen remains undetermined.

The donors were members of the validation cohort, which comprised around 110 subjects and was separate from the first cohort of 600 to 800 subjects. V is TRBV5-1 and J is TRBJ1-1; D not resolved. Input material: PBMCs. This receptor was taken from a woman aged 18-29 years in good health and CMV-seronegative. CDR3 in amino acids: CASSAGLIGQNTEAFF. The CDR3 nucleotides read TGCGCCAGCAGCGCCGGACTGATCGGCCAGAACACTGAAGCTTTCTTT.